This T cell receptor (beta chain) appears in the sequencing data of a study of cytomegalovirus exposure and HLA in healthy donors. Whole-study findings and limits: There were reportedly fewer N-insertions in an Asian-associated ancestry cluster than the roughly 670-donor mean, in a later analysis.

This CDR3 is 17 amino acids long. V trimming: 4 bases; J trimming: 0 bases; junction bases outside the gene matches: 5. Germline V gene data show CDR1 as ENHRY and CDR2 as SYGVKD. PCR used 60 Vbeta primers and 13 Jbeta primers. Using immunoSEQ multiplex PCR, the repertoire was profiled, and TCRdb retains in-frame clones only, with some absent. The sample includes around 120,000 clones, around 72% of them seen just once. On this clone itself: The antigen is unknown.

The receptor comes from a woman between 40 and 55 years old in good health and CMV-seropositive. The V and J genes are TRBV10-3 and TRBJ2-3, with 12 bases identical to TRBD2. Sequenced material: PBMCs. DNA of the CDR3: TGTGCCATCAGTGGGGCTAGCGGGGGGGCTAGCACAGATACGCAGTATTTT. This codes for CAISGASGGASTDTQYF.